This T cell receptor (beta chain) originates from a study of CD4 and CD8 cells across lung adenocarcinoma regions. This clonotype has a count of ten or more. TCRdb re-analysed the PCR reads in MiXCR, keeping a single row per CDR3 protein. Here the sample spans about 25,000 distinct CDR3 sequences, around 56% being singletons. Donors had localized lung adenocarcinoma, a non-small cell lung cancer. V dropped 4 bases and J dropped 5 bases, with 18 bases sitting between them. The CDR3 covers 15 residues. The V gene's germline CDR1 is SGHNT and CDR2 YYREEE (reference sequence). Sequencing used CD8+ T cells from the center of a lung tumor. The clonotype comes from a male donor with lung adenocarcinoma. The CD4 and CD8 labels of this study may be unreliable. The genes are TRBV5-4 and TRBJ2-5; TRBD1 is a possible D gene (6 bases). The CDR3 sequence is CASSGRQGSGETQYF. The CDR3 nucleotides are TGTGCCAGCAGCGGTCGCCAGGGGTCAGGGGAGACCCAGTACTTC.